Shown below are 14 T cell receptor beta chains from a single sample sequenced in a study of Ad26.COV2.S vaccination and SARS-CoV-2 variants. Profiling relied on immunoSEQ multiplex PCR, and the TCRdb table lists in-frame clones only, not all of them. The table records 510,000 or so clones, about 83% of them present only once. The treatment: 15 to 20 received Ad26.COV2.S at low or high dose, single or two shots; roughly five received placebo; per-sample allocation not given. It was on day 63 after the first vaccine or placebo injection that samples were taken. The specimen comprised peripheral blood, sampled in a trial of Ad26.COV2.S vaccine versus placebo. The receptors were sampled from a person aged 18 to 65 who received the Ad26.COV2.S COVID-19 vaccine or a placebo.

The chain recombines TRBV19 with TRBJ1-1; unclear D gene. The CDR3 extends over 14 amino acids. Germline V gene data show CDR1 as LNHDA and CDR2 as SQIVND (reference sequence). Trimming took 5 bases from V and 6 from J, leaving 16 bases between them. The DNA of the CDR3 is TGTGCCAGTAGTGGTGTGGCCGAGGGTGCTGAAGCTTTCTTT. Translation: CASSGVAEGAEAFF.

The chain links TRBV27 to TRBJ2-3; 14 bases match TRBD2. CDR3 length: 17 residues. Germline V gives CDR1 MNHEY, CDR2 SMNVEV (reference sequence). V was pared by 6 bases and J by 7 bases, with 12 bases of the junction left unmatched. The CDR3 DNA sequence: TGTGCCAGCAGACCTCCGGGACTAGCGGGAGTCCGGCATACGCAGTATTTT. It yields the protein CASRPPGLAGVRHTQYF.

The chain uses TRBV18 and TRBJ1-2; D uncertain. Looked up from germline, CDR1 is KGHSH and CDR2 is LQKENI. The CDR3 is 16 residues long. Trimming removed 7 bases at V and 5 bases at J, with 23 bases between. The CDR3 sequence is CASFPTDGREKYGYTF. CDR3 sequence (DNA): TGTGCCAGCTTTCCTACCGATGGACGAGAAAAATATGGCTACACCTTC.

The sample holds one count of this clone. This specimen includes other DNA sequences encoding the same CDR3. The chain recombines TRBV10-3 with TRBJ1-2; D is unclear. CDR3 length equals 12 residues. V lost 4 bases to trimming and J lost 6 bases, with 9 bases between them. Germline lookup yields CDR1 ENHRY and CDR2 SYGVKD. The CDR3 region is CAISGRADGYTF. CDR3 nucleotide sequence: TGTGCCATCAGTGGCCGAGCCGATGGCTACACCTTC.

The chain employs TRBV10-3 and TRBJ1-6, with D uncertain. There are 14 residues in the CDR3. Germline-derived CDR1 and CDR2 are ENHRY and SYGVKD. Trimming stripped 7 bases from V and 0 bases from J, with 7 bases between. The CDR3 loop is CAITRDSYNSPLHF. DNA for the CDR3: TGTGCCATCACAAGGGACTCCTATAATTCACCCCTCCACTTT.

DNA of the CDR3: TGTGCCAGCTCACCTCTCCCGACAGGGGAGAATGGCTACACCTTC. Its translation: CASSPLPTGENGYTF. J is TRBJ1-2 and V is TRBV18; 8 bases align to TRBD1. CDR1 KGHSH and CDR2 LQKENI come from the germline V gene. Unmatched junction bases numbered 9, after V lost 3 bases and J lost 6 bases. The CDR3 length is 15 residues. Together with reference TRBV18 and TRBJ1-2, the CDR3 gives the full variable domain: NAGVMQNPRHLVRRRGQEARLRCSPMKGHSHVYWYRQLPEEGLKFMVYLQKENIIDESGMPKERFSAEFPKEGPSILRIQQVVRGDSAAYFCASSPLPTGENGYTFGSGTRLTVV.

The CDR3 region has the DNA TGCGCCAGCAGCCCCACGGGACAGGGTTACACAGATACGCAGTATTTT. As protein: CASSPTGQGYTDTQYF. The chain is built from TRBV5-1 and TRBJ2-3, with 9 bases aligning to TRBD1. The germline CDR1 and CDR2 sequences are SGHRS and YFSETQ. The CDR3 is 16 residues long. The J segment lost 2 bases and the V segment lost 4 bases, leaving 8 bases of the junction unmatched.

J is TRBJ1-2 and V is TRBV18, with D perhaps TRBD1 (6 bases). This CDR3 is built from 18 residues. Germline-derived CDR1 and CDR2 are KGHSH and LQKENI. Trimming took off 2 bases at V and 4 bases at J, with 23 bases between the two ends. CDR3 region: CASSPVAGRGQGTYGYTF. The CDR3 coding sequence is TGTGCCAGCTCACCAGTTGCGGGCAGGGGCCAAGGGACCTATGGCTACACCTTC.

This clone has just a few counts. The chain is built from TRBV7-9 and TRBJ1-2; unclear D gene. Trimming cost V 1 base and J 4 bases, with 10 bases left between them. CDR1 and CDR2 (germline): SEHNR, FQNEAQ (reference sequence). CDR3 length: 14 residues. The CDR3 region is CASSLGESGYGYTF. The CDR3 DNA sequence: TGTGCCAGCAGCTTAGGGGAATCGGGCTATGGCTACACCTTC.

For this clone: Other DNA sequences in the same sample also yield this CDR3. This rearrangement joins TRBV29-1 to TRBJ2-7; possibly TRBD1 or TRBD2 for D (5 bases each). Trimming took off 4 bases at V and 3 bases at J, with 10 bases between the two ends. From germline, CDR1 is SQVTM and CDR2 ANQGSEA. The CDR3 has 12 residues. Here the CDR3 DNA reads TGCAGCGTTGGGCAGGGAGTCTACGAGCAGTACTTC. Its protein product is CSVGQGVYEQYF.

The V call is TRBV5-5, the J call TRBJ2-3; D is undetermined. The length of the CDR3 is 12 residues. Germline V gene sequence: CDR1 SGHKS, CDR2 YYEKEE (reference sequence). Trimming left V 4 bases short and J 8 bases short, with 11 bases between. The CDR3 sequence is CASSITPPTQYF. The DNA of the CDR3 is TGTGCCAGCAGCATAACCCCTCCTACGCAGTATTTT.

The CDR3 is CASSIAGLYNEQFF. Written as DNA, the CDR3 is TGTGCCAGTAGTATCGCGGGACTTTACAATGAGCAGTTCTTC. This rearrangement joins TRBV19 to TRBJ2-1; weak D call: TRBD2 (6 bases). The CDR3 sequence is 14 residues long. Germline V lookup: CDR1 LNHDA, CDR2 SQIVND (reference sequence). V lost 3 bases and J 4 bases, leaving 10 bases between the germline ends.

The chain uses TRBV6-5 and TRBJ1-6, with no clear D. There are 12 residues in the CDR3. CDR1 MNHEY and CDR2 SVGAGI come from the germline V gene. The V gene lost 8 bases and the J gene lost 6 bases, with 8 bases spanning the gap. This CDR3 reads CASGPPNSPLHF. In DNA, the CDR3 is TGTGCCAGCGGACCACCTAATTCACCCCTCCACTTT.

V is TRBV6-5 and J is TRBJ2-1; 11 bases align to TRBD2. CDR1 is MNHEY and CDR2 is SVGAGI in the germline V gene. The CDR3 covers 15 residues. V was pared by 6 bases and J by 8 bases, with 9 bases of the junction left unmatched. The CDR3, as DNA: TGTGCCAGCAGGCGGACTAGCGGGTGGGTGCATGAGCAGTTCTTC. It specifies CASRRTSGWVHEQFF.